The clone carrying this T cell receptor beta chain was counted only a few times. Antigen unknown. The 5'RACE template-switching step produced TCR cDNA and added a universal primer site and UMIs. TCRdb ran MiXCR on the 5' RACE reads and lists one entry per CDR3 protein. The sample carries 450,000 to 600,000 distinct CDR3 sequences, about 14% recorded once. This specimen comes from a study of T cells after yellow fever vaccination. The wider study: Libraries from low-cell-number fractions were prepared with the SMART-Seq v4 Ultra Low Input RNA kit. The study, taken as a whole, reports: Abundant bulk-derived clonotypes could contaminate FACS-sorted repertoires. Most clones from primary vaccination resurfaced after the booster (about 95% CD4, 88% CD8).

Sequenced here: PBMCs, sampled on the day of the yellow fever booster vaccination. This clonotype originated in a man aged 25-40 years who received the YFV17D yellow fever vaccine.

As DNA, the CDR3 is TGCAGTGCTACGGGACAGGGGGGCGAAAAACTGTTTTTT. Translation gives CSATGQGGEKLFF. The chain employs TRBV20-1 and TRBJ1-4; 11 nucleotides align to TRBD1. The germline V gene encodes CDR1 DFQATT and CDR2 SNEGSKA (reference sequence). This CDR3 is built from 13 residues. The J segment lost 8 bases and the V segment lost 4 bases, leaving 3 bases of the junction unmatched.